One and the same sample provided the 22 T cell receptor beta chains below, sequenced in a study of post-analysis software for immune sequencing data. Their antigens are not known. Study-level points and caveats: Roughly 5 TRBV segments (TRBV5-6, TRBV5-1 and TRBV20-1 among them) occurred more frequently in patients than in controls.

Unique molecular identifiers featured in each of the TCR beta cDNA libraries. MiXCR, run by TCRdb on the PCR reads, gives a single entry per CDR3 protein. The sample carries hundreds of thousands of distinct CDR3 sequences, roughly two fifths recorded once. Sequencing input: blood. The receptor set was obtained from a girl aged 5-17 years with multiple sclerosis.

This chain connects TRBV11-3 to TRBJ2-1, with 10 bases identical to TRBD2. With 0 bases clipped from V and 5 bases from J, the junction kept 4 bases outside the gene matches. The CDR3 has 16 residues. Germline loops: CDR1 SGHNT, CDR2 YENEEA. The CDR3 spells CASSLDLAGVNNEQFF. CDR3 nucleotide sequence: TGTGCCAGCAGCTTAGATCTAGCGGGAGTGAACAATGAGCAGTTCTTC.

In DNA form, the CDR3 reads TGTGCCAGCAGTGGTAGTTTAACAGATACGCAGTATTTT. Its translation is CASSGSLTDTQYF. The chain employs TRBV12-3 or TRBV12-4 and TRBJ2-3, with unresolved D. The CDR3 contains 13 residues. Trimming took 5 bases from V and 3 from J, leaving 9 bases between them.

This clonotype was detected once. The V and J genes are TRBV27 and TRBJ2-1, with 10 bases aligning to TRBD2. The J call may be wrong; the DNA end is better matched by TRBJ2-7. The V gene's germline CDR1 is MNHEY and CDR2 SMNVEV (reference sequence). There are 16 residues in the CDR3. The CDR3 spells CASSLSLAGVGNEQYF. CDR3 in DNA: TGTGCCAGCAGTCTCTCCCTAGCGGGAGTTGGGAATGAGCAGTACTTC.

This clonotype was picked up a small number of times. The rearrangement links TRBV20-1 to TRBJ2-7, with D tentatively TRBD1 (6 bases). The CDR3 has 12 residues. Trimming removed 4 bases from V and 4 bases from J, with 11 bases in between. From germline, CDR1 is DFQATT and CDR2 SNEGSKA (reference sequence). CDR3 nucleotide sequence: TGCAGTGCTAAAACCAGGGGTTACGAGCAGTACTTC. Protein sequence: CSAKTRGYEQYF.

As regards this clonotype: Relative to the germline gene, one junction end is altered; a read error may explain this. The chain couples TRBV28 to TRBJ2-1; 8 nucleotides align to TRBD2. The CDR3 is 13 residues long. Per germline, CDR1 MDHEN and CDR2 SYDVKM. The CDR3 coding sequence is TGTGCCAGCAGCCGGGAGGGTTACAATGGGCAGTTCTTC. It translates to CASSREGYNGQFF.

There are a few counts of this clonotype. This chain uses TRBV10-3 with TRBJ2-1, with 7 positions matching TRBD2. The CDR3 totals 17 residues. Germline V gives CDR1 ENHRY, CDR2 SYGVKD. V shed 0 bases, J shed 4 bases, and the junction held 9 bases outside the gene matches. For the CDR3, the DNA is TGTGCCATCAGTGAGTCGCAGGCTAGCGGTGATTACAATGAGCAGTTCTTC. Its translation is CAISESQASGDYNEQFF.

The chain combines TRBV7-2 with TRBJ2-1; D is possibly TRBD2 (5 bases). This CDR3 spans 19 amino acids. Trimming took 5 bases from V and 5 from J, leaving 28 bases between them. CDR1 is SGHTA, CDR2 FQGNSA, per germline. In DNA, the CDR3 is TGTGCCAGCAGCCGCCAGCCAGGAGGCGCTCGAACGGGGAACAATGAGCAGTTCTTC. Its translation is CASSRQPGGARTGNNEQFF.

V usage is TRBV29-1 and J usage is TRBJ2-7; D unresolved. The germline CDR1 and CDR2 sequences are SQVTM and ANQGSEA. Trimming pared 7 bases from V and 0 bases from J, leaving 10 bases between. CDR3 length: 12 amino acids. The CDR3 region is CSALKNSYEQYF. The CDR3 DNA reads TGCAGCGCACTCAAAAACTCCTACGAGCAGTACTTC.

This clonotype was counted between two and nine times. The genes are TRBV5-1 and TRBJ2-7; D is ambiguous. The CDR3 extends over 12 amino acids. Germline values: CDR1 SGHRS, CDR2 YFSETQ. V dropped 0 bases and J dropped 12 bases, with 13 bases sitting between them. The CDR3 DNA reads TGCGCCAGCAGCTTGGAAAACCACCAGCGGTACTTC. Translating gives CASSLENHQRYF.

This clonotype was seen more than once but under ten times. CDR3 loop: CASTGDRGNYGYTF. In DNA, the CDR3 is TGTGCCAGCACCGGGGACAGGGGAAACTATGGCTACACCTTC. V is TRBV12-3 or TRBV12-4 and J is TRBJ1-2; 10 bases are a match to TRBD1. The CDR3 has 14 amino acids. With 7 bases clipped from V and 2 bases from J, the junction kept 4 bases outside the gene matches.

The rearrangement links TRBV29-1 to TRBJ2-6; D unresolved. Trimming took 1 base from V and 4 from J, leaving 8 bases between them. The CDR3 spans 14 residues. Germline V CDR1 and CDR2: SQVTM, ANQGSEA. CDR3 in amino acids: CSVEGVFGANVLTF. The CDR3 nucleotides are TGCAGCGTTGAAGGTGTGTTCGGGGCCAACGTCCTGACTTTC.

This clonotype showed up just a few times. The chain links TRBV6-5 to TRBJ2-1; D gene ambiguous. The CDR3 sequence is 15 residues long. Germline lookup yields CDR1 MNHEY and CDR2 SVGAGI. Trimming stripped 5 bases from V and 4 bases from J, with 15 bases between. This CDR3 is CASSQDSTDYNEQFF. CDR3 in DNA: TGTGCCAGCAGTCAAGACTCGACGGATTACAATGAGCAGTTCTTC.

This sequence joins TRBV12-3 or TRBV12-4 and TRBJ1-6, with 8 bases identical to TRBD1. After removal of 8 bases from V and 5 bases from J, the junction contained 5 bases not matched to a gene. This CDR3 is 14 amino acids long. CDR3 nucleotides: TGTGCCAGCGGGCCGGGACAGGATAATTCACCCCTCCACTTT. It is translated as CASGPGQDNSPLHF.

CDR3 sequence reads: CAISPTGSSYEQYF. The DNA of the CDR3 is TGTGCCATCAGTCCGACGGGTAGCTCCTACGAGCAGTACTTC. V gene TRBV10-3 combines with J gene TRBJ2-7; D is undetermined. Trimming took off 5 bases at V and 0 bases at J, with 11 bases between the two ends. Germline CDR1 is ENHRY and CDR2 is SYGVKD. CDR3 length: 14 residues.

Concerning this clonotype: The junction does not match germline at one end; this may be a read error. Written as DNA, the CDR3 is TGTGCCAGCAGTCCGGGACAGACCACAGATGCGCAGTATTTT. Encoded protein: CASSPGQTTDAQYF. V usage is TRBV12-3 or TRBV12-4 and J usage is TRBJ2-3, with 7 bases that match TRBD1. This CDR3 region has 14 residues.

The chain carries TRBV28 and TRBJ2-6, with 7 bases fitting TRBD1. Trimming at V came to 6 bases and at J to 0 bases, leaving 8 bases not matched to a gene. There are 17 residues in the CDR3. Germline V CDR1 and CDR2: MDHEN, SYDVKM. The CDR3 DNA follows: TGTGCCAGCAGGACCGGGACAGACGTCTCTGGGGCCAACGTCCTGACTTTC. It encodes CASRTGTDVSGANVLTF.

The chain carries TRBV4-1 and TRBJ2-5, with D perhaps given as TRBD1 or TRBD2 (6 bases each). The end of the DNA fits TRBJ2-7 better, so the J call may be wrong. The germline gives CDR1 MGHRA, CDR2 YSYEKL. The CDR3 has 16 residues. The CDR3 nucleotides read TGCGCCAGCAGCCAAGAAGGAACGGGGGCTGGCTACGAGCAGTACTTC. Translation gives CASSQEGTGAGYEQYF.

This clonotype was counted between two and nine times. The chain carries TRBV20-1 and TRBJ1-5, with D perhaps TRBD1 (5 bases). The ends were cut back, 5 bases at V and 7 bases at J, with 15 bases in the middle. This CDR3 has 13 residues. Germline CDR1 is DFQATT and CDR2 is SNEGSKA (reference sequence). The chain's CDR3 is CSARRDVIQPQHF. DNA for the CDR3: TGCAGTGCTCGCCGGGACGTCATACAGCCCCAGCATTTT.

The rearrangement uses TRBV7-9 and TRBJ2-7; TRBD1 aligns across 8 bases. Unmatched junction bases numbered 7, after V lost 5 bases and J lost 1 base. Germline loops: CDR1 SEHNR, CDR2 FQNEAQ (reference sequence). This CDR3 has 15 amino acids. The CDR3 sequence is CASSRGGTGSYEQYF. CDR3 nucleotide sequence: TGTGCCAGCAGCCGTGGTGGGACAGGATCCTACGAGCAGTACTTC.

This chain connects TRBV6-5 to TRBJ2-5; 13 bases are shared with TRBD2. Trimming removed 9 bases from V and 3 bases from J; junction bases left unmatched: 4. The CDR3 consists of 14 residues. CDR1 and CDR2 (germline): MNHEY, SVGAGI. The CDR3 protein is CASGLAGEEETQYF. The CDR3 DNA reads TGTGCCAGTGGACTAGCGGGGGAGGAAGAGACCCAGTACTTC.

Points on this clonotype: A much bigger clone sits one base away, suggesting this may be a read error. The chain couples TRBV27 to TRBJ2-1; D gene ambiguous. This CDR3 contains 14 residues. CDR1 and CDR2 (germline): MNHEY, SMNVEV (reference sequence). V was trimmed by 2 bases and J by 10 bases, leaving 15 bases between them. CDR3 sequence reads: CASSLGSGPKEQFF. The CDR3 DNA is TGTGCCAGCAGTTTAGGATCGGGTCCTAAGGAGCAGTTCTTC.

The V gene is TRBV7-8, the J gene TRBJ2-3; no firm D call. Trimming took off 6 bases at V and 8 bases at J, with 9 bases between the two ends. Germline assignment: CDR1 SGHVS and CDR2 FQNEAQ. The CDR3 runs 11 residues. The CDR3 DNA follows: TGTGCCAGCAGTCCCAGAGCTACGCAGTATTTT. It encodes CASSPRATQYF.